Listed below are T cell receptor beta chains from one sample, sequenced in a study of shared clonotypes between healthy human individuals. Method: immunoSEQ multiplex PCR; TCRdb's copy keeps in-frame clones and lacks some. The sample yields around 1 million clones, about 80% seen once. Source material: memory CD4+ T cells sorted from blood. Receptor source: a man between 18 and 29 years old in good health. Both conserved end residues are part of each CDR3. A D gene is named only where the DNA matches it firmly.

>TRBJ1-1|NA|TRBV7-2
CASSAAGPRNTEAFF
TGTGCCAGCAGCGCGGCTGGGCCGAGGAACACTGAAGCTTTCTTT
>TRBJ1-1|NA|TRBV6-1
CASSVGGMNTEAFF
TGTGCCAGCAGTGTCGGAGGGATGAACACTGAAGCTTTCTTT
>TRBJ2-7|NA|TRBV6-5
CASSPPGPEQYF
TGTGCCAGCAGTCCCCCTGGTCCCGAGCAGTACTTC
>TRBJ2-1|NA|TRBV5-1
CASSLGAGRLWNEQFF
TGCGCCAGCAGCTTGGGGGCAGGGAGGTTGTGGAATGAGCAGTTCTTC
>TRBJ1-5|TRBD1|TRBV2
CASSDGQGRTQPQHF
TGTGCCAGCAGCGACGGACAGGGTAGAACTCAGCCCCAGCATTTT
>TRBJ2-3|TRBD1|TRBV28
CASSPPAGQGGPDTQYF
TGTGCCAGCAGTCCCCCGGCTGGACAGGGGGGTCCAGATACGCAGTATTTT
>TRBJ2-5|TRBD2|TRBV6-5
CASSYGTSAVGTQYF
TGTGCCAGCAGTTACGGGACTAGCGCTGTCGGGACCCAGTACTTC
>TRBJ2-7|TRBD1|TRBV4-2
CASSERQGVRYEQYF
TGTGCCAGCAGTGAAAGGCAGGGGGTGAGATACGAGCAGTACTTC
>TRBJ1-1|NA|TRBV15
CATSRDTGSEAFF
TGTGCCACCAGCAGAGATACGGGGAGTGAAGCTTTCTTT
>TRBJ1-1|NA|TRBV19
CASSMREFTEAFF
TGTGCCAGTAGTATGAGGGAGTTCACTGAAGCTTTCTTT
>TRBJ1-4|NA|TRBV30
CAWGQFNEKLFF
TGTGCCTGGGGACAGTTTAATGAAAAACTGTTTTTT
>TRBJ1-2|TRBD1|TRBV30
CAWNDRGRGYTF
TGTGCCTGGAACGACAGGGGACGGGGCTACACCTTC
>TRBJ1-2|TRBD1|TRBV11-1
CASRPGQGTDNYGYTF
TGTGCCAGCAGACCGGGACAGGGTACTGATAACTATGGCTACACCTTC